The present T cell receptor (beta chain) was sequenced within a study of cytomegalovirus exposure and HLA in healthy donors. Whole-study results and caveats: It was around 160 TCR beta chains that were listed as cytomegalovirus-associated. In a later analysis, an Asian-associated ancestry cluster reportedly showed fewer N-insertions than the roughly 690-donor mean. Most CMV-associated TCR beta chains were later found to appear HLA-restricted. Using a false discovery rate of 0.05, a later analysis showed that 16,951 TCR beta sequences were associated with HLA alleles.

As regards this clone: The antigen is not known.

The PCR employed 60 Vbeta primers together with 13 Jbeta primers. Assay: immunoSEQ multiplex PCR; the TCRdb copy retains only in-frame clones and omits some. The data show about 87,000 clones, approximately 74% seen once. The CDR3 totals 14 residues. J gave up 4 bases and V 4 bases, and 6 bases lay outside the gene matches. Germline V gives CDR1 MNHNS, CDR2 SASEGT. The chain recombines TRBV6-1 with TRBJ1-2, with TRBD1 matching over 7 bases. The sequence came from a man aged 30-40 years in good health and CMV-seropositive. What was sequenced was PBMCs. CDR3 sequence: CASSGGQRGYGYTF. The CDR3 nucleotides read TGTGCCAGCAGTGGGGGACAGCGAGGCTATGGCTACACCTTC.